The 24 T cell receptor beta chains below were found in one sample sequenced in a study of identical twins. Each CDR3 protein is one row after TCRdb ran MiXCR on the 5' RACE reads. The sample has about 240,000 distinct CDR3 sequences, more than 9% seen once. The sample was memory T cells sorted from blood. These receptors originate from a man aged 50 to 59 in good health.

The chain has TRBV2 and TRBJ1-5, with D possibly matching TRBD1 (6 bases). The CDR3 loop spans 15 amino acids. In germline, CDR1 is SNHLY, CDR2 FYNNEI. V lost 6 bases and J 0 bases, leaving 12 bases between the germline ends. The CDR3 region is CASSGQIYSNQPQHF. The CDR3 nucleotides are TGTGCCAGCAGCGGACAGATCTATAGCAATCAGCCCCAGCATTTT.

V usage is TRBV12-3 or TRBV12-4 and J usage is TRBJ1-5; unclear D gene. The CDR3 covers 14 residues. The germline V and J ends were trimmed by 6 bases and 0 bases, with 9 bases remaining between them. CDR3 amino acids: CASSQQLSNQPQHF. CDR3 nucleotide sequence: TGTGCCAGCAGCCAACAGCTTAGCAATCAGCCCCAGCATTTT.

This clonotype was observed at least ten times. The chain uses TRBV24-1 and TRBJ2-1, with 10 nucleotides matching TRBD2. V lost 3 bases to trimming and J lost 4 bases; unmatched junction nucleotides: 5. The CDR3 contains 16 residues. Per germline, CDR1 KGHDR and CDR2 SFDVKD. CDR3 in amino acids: CATSDRTSGAYNEQFF. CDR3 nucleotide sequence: TGTGCCACCAGTGATCGGACTAGCGGAGCTTACAATGAGCAGTTCTTC.

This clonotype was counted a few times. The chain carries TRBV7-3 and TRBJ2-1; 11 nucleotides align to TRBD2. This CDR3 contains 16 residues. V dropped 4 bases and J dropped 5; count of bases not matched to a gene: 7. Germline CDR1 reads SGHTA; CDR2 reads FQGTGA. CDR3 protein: CASSSGLAGTNNEQFF. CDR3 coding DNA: TGTGCCAGCAGCTCCGGACTAGCGGGCACGAACAATGAGCAGTTCTTC.

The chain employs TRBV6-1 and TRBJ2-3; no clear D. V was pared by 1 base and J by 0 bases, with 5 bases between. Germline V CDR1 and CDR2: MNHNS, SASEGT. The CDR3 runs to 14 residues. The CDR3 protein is CASSEVGSTDTQYF. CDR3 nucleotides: TGTGCCAGCAGTGAAGTTGGGAGCACAGATACGCAGTATTTT.

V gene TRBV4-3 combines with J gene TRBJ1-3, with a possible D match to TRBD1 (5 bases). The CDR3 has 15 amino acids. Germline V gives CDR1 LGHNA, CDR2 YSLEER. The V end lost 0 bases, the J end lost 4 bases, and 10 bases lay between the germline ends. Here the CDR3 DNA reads TGCGCCAGCAGCCAAGATTCCAGGGTCGGAAACACCATATATTTT. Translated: CASSQDSRVGNTIYF.

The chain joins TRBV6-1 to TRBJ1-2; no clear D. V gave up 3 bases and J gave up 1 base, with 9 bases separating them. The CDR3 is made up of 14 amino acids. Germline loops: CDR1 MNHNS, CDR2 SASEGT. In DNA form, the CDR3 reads TGTGCCAGCAGTGACCAGACAATTAACTATGGCTACACCTTC. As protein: CASSDQTINYGYTF.

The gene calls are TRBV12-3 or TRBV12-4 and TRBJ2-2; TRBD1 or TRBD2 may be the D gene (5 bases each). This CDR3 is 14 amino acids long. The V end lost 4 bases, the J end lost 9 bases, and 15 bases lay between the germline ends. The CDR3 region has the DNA TGTGCCAGCAGTTCCGGGACGGCTGGCCGGGAGCTGTTTTTT. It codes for CASSSGTAGRELFF.

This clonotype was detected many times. CDR3 DNA sequence: TGTGCCAGCAGCAGGACAGGGTTGGGGACAGATACGCAGTATTTT. It yields the protein CASSRTGLGTDTQYF. The rearrangement links TRBV12-3 or TRBV12-4 to TRBJ2-3; 8 nucleotides align to TRBD1. Germline trimming cut 6 bases from V and 3 bases from J; bases unmatched to any gene: 8. The CDR3 covers 15 residues.

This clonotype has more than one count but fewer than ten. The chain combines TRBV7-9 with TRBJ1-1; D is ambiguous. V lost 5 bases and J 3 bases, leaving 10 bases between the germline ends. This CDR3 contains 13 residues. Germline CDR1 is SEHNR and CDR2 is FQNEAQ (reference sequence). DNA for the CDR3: TGTGCCAGCAGCGTCCGGGAGGACACTGAAGCTTTCTTT. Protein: CASSVREDTEAFF. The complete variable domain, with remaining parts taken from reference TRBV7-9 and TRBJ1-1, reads DTGVSQNPRHKITKRGQNVTFRCDPISEHNRLYWYRQTLGQGPEFLTYFQNEAQLEKSRLLSDRFSAERPKGSFSTLEIQRTEQGDSAMYLCASSVREDTEAFFGQGTRLTVV.

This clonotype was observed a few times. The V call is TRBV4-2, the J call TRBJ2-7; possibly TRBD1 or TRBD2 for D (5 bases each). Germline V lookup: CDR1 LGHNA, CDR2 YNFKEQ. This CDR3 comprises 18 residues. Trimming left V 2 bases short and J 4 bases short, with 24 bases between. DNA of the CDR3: TGTGCCAGCAGCCAAAGCAAATCCCTACGGGACCTTATGTACGAGCAGTACTTC. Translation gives CASSQSKSLRDLMYEQYF.

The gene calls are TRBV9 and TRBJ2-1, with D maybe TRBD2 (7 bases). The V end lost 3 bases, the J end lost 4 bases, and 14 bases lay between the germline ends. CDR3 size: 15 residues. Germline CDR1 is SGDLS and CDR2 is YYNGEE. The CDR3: CASSERGGLYNEQFF. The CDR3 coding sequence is TGTGCCAGCAGCGAGAGGGGGGGGTTGTACAATGAGCAGTTCTTC.

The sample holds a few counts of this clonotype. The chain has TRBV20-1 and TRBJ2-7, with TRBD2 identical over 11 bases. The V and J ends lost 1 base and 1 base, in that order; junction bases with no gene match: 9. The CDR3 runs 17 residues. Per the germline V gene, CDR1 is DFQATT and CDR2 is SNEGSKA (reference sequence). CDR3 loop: CSARGGASGRFSYEQYF. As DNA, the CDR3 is TGCAGTGCTAGAGGGGGGGCTAGCGGGAGGTTTTCCTACGAGCAGTACTTC.

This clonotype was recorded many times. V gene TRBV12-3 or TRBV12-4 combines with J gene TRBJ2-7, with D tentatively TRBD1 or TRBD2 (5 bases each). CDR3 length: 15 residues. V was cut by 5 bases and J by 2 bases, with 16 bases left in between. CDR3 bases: TGTGCCAGCAGTAACCGATCGGGACGAACCTACGAGCAGTACTTC. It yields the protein CASSNRSGRTYEQYF.

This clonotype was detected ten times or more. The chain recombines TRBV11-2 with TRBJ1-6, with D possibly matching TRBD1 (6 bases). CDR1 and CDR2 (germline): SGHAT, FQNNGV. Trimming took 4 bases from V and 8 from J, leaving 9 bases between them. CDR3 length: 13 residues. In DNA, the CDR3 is TGTGCCAGCAGCTATAACAGGGATTCACCCCTCCACTTT. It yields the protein CASSYNRDSPLHF.

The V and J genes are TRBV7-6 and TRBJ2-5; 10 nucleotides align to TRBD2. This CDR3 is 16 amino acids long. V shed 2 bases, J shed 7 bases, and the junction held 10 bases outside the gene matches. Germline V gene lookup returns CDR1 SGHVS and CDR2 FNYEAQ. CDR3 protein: CASSLSSGGALGTQYF. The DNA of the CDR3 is TGTGCCAGCAGCTTATCCAGCGGGGGGGCCTTAGGGACCCAGTACTTC. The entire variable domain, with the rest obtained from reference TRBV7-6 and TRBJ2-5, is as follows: GAGVSQSPRYKVTKRGQDVALRCDPISGHVSLYWYRQALGQGPEFLTYFNYEAQQDKSGLPNDRFSAERPEGSISTLTIQRTEQRDSAMYRCASSLSSGGALGTQYFGPGTRLLVL.

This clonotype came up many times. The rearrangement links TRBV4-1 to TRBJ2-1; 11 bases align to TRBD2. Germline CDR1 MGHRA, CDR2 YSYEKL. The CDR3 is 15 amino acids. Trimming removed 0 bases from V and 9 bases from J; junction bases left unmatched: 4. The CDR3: CASSQDSGGAGEQFF. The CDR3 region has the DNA TGCGCCAGCAGCCAAGATAGCGGGGGGGCGGGTGAGCAGTTCTTC.

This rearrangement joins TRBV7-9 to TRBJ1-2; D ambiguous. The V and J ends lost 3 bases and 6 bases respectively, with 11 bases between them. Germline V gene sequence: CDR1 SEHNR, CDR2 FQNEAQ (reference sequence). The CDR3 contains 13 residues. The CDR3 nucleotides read TGTGCCAGCAGCTTCGACCTTAAGAATGGCTACACCTTC. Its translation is CASSFDLKNGYTF.

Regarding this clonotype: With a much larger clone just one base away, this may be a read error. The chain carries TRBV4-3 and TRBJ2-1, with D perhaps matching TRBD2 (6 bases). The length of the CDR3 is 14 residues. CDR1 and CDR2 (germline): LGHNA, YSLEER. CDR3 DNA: TGCGCCAGCAGCCGGAAGGGACTCTACAATGAGCAGCTCTTC. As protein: CASSRKGLYNEQLF.

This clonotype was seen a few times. CDR3 loop: CSVEGGTEPYNEQFF. The CDR3 DNA reads as TGCAGCGTTGAAGGCGGCACAGAACCCTACAATGAGCAGTTCTTC. The chain is built from TRBV29-1 and TRBJ2-1, with D unresolved. The CDR3 has 15 residues. Trimming removed 1 base at V and 2 bases at J, with 12 bases between. Germline V lookup: CDR1 SQVTM, CDR2 ANQGSEA.

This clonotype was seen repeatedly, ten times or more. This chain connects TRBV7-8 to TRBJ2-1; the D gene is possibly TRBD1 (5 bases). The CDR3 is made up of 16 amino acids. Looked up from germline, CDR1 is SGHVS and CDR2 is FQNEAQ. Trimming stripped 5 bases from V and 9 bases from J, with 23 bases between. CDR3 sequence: CASSISTSLGATEQFF. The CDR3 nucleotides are TGTGCCAGCAGCATTTCTACTTCTTTAGGGGCGACTGAGCAGTTCTTC.

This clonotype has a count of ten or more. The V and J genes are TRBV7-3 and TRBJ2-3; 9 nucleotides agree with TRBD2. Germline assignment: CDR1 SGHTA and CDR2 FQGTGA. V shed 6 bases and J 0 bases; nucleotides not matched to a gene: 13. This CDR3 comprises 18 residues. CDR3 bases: TGTGCCAGCAGTTTACAAGCGGGAGGTATGACAAGCACAGATACGCAGTATTTT. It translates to CASSLQAGGMTSTDTQYF.

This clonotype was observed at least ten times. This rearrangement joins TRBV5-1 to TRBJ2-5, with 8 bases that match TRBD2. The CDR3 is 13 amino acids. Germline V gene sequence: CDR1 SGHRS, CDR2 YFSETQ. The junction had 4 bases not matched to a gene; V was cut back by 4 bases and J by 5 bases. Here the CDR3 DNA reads TGCGCCAGCAGCGTTAGCGGGGAGGAGACCCAGTACTTC. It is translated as CASSVSGEETQYF. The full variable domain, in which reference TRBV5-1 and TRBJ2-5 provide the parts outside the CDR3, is KAGVTQTPRYLIKTRGQQVTLSCSPISGHRSVSWYQQTPGQGLQFLFEYFSETQRNKGNFPGRFSGRQFSNSRSEMNVSTLELGDSALYLCASSVSGEETQYFGPGTRLLVL.

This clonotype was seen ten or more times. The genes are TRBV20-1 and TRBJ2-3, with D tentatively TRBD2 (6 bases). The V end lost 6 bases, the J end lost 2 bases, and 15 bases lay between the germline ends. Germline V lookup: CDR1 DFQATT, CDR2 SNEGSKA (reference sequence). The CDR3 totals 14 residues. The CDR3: CSAPPAGTTDTQYF. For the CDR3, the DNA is TGCAGTGCCCCCCCGGCGGGAACCACAGATACGCAGTATTTT.